The clone carrying this T cell receptor beta chain was counted only a few times. Its specificity is unknown. The sample is drawn from a study of beta chain features in type 1 diabetes. The isolated RNA, all of it, was reverse transcribed, so expressed TCRB transcripts were what got sequenced. Sequenced by immunoSEQ multiplex PCR; TCRdb stores in-frame clones only, minus some. This table holds 150,000 to 200,000 clones, around 63% found once. Study-wide results and limits: Among all four CD4+ subsets, Type 1 diabetes patients had TCRB CDR3s that were moderately but significantly shorter.

This receptor was identified in a man in his thirties or forties with type 1 diabetes. The sample consisted of naive CD4+ T cells from blood.

The chain's CDR3 is CASSYSMVQSSFEQFF. The CDR3 DNA reads as TGTGCCAGCAGTTACTCGATGGTCCAGTCGTCATTTGAGCAGTTCTTC. This rearrangement joins TRBV6-5 to TRBJ2-1; no firm D call. V gave up 0 bases and J gave up 9 bases, with 18 bases separating them. The CDR3 has 16 residues. Germline CDR1 reads MNHEY; CDR2 reads SVGAGI.